One sample yielded the 10 T cell receptor beta chains listed below, sequenced in a study of quantifying T cell responses using KT2 cells. At the level of the study: RNA was reverse transcribed with TCR alpha and beta constant-region primers.

The cDNA 3' end received a ligated oligonucleotide with a UMI. An equimolar mix of RC1.1 and RC1.2 primed the beta chain across TRBC1 and TRBC2. TCRdb redid the calling of the UMI-ligation and nested PCR reads with MiXCR, one entry per CDR3 protein. The table includes tens of thousands of distinct CDR3 sequences, around 10% detected once. The sequenced sample was PBMCs spiked with cells of the T cell clone KT2. These receptors originate from a human donor.

Ten or more counts support this clonotype. The chain recombines TRBV20-1 with TRBJ2-1; perhaps TRBD1 as D (6 bases). Trimming removed 6 bases at V and 8 bases at J, with 14 bases between. CDR1 and CDR2 from the germline V gene are DFQATT and SNEGSKA (reference sequence). This CDR3 has 12 amino acids. CDR3 in DNA: TGCAGTGCCCACAGGGTGGAGGATGAGCAGTTCTTC. This sequence encodes CSAHRVEDEQFF.

This chain connects TRBV24-1 to TRBJ2-7; D is perhaps TRBD1 (5 bases). There are 15 residues in the CDR3. CDR1 is KGHDR, CDR2 SFDVKD, per germline. Trimming stripped 3 bases from V and 2 bases from J, with 13 bases between. CDR3 DNA sequence: TGTGCCACCAGTGATGGGGCAGGGAACACCTACGAGCAGTACTTC. It yields the protein CATSDGAGNTYEQYF.

This chain joins TRBV6-2 or TRBV6-3 and TRBJ2-7, with D tentatively TRBD1 or TRBD2 (6 bases each). Germline values: CDR1 MNHEY, CDR2 SVGEGT. The germline V and J ends were trimmed by 4 bases and 4 bases, with 20 bases remaining between them. The CDR3 loop spans 16 amino acids. The CDR3 nucleotides are TGTGCCAGCAGTTTCACACCCCAAGAAGGGGGGTACGAGCAGTACTTC. Translation: CASSFTPQEGGYEQYF.

This clonotype was counted a few times. V gene TRBV7-9 combines with J gene TRBJ1-1; TRBD1 matches at 7 bases. The CDR3 extends over 16 amino acids. Germline V gene data show CDR1 as SEHNR and CDR2 as FQNEAQ (reference sequence). V lost 2 bases, J lost 1 base, and 7 bases stayed unmatched. CDR3 region: CASSLRRGRENTEAFF. The CDR3 DNA is TGTGCCAGCAGCTTAAGGAGGGGGCGTGAGAACACTGAAGCTTTCTTT.

CDR3 protein: CASSLGRDGETQYF. The CDR3 coding sequence is TGTGCCAGCAGCTTGGGAAGGGACGGGGAGACCCAGTACTTC. The V and J genes are TRBV5-4 and TRBJ2-5; TRBD1 or TRBD2 may be the D gene (5 bases each). CDR1 is SGHNT and CDR2 is YYREEE in the germline V gene (reference sequence). Trimming left V 0 bases short and J 5 bases short, with 11 bases between. This CDR3 spans 14 amino acids. The variable domain in full, completed from reference TRBV5-4 and TRBJ2-5, reads ETGVTQSPTHLIKTRGQQVTLRCSSQSGHNTVSWYQQALGQGPQFIFQYYREEENGRGNFPPRFSGLQFPNYSSELNVNALELDDSALYLCASSLGRDGETQYFGPGTRLLVL.

This clonotype was picked up a small number of times. The chain is built from TRBV2 and TRBJ1-4; D unresolved. V lost 4 bases and J lost 5, with 8 bases in between. CDR1 SNHLY and CDR2 FYNNEI come from the germline V gene. CDR3 length equals 13 residues. CDR3 nucleotide sequence: TGTGCCAGCAGTGCCAACACGAATGAAAAACTGTTTTTT. Its translation: CASSANTNEKLFF.

Only a few counts were recorded for this clonotype. The chain joins TRBV12-3 or TRBV12-4 to TRBJ1-1; the match to TRBD1 covers 7 bases. The V and J ends lost 5 bases and 4 bases, in that order; junction bases with no gene match: 7. The CDR3 consists of 14 residues. The CDR3 sequence is CASSGRTGGTEAFF. The CDR3, as DNA: TGTGCCAGCAGTGGTCGGACAGGCGGCACTGAAGCTTTCTTT.

The chain employs TRBV20-1 and TRBJ2-7, with TRBD1 matching 11 bases. The CDR3 runs to 14 residues. Germline V gene lookup returns CDR1 DFQATT and CDR2 SNEGSKA (reference sequence). Losses at the gene ends were 3 bases for V and 5 bases for J; bases not matched to a gene: 6. The CDR3 DNA reads as TGCAGTGCTAGGGCTGGGACAGGGGGACACGAGCAGTACTTC. It codes for CSARAGTGGHEQYF.

This clonotype occurred many times. This chain uses TRBV20-1 with TRBJ2-5; no firm D call. Trimming took 7 bases from V and 2 from J, leaving 8 bases between them. The CDR3 length is 11 residues. CDR1 and CDR2 from the germline V gene are DFQATT and SNEGSKA (reference sequence). This chain's CDR3 is CSGTVQETQYF. The CDR3 region has the DNA TGCAGTGGGACGGTACAAGAGACCCAGTACTTC.

This clonotype was counted at least ten times. The gene calls are TRBV20-1 and TRBJ2-1; a weak D match, TRBD2 (5 bases). From germline, CDR1 is DFQATT and CDR2 SNEGSKA (reference sequence). CDR3 length: 12 amino acids. V was pared by 6 bases and J by 5 bases, with 11 bases between. The CDR3 sequence: CSASPGNNEQFF. The CDR3 nucleotides read TGCAGTGCCTCCCCCGGGAACAATGAGCAGTTCTTC.